The present entry profiles one T cell receptor beta chain with its context. The data belong to a study of T-cell memory formation after mild COVID-19. With 4 bases removed from V and 0 bases from J, the gap between germline ends came to 14 bases. Per germline, CDR1 SGHRS and CDR2 YFSETQ. The CDR3 is 16 amino acids. TCRdb redid the calling of the 5' RACE reads with MiXCR, one entry per CDR3 protein. The top ten hold 3% to 4.5% of the sample, which has around 200,000 distinct CDR3 sequences, less than 20% seen once. The TCR comes from a man in his late teens or twenties who had mild COVID-19 (a few samples of this study predate the infection). Cell type and time point are not known. This chain links TRBV5-1 with TRBJ2-1; the D gene is possibly TRBD2 (5 bases). Sequencing input: PBMCs or a T cell subset sorted from them (not recorded which). The CDR3 DNA is TGCGCCAGCAGCCTGTTATCGGCGGGCTCCTACAATGAGCAGTTCTTC. Its protein is CASSLLSAGSYNEQFF.